This is a list of T cell receptor beta chains from one sample in a study of vaccination and CD4 T cells after COVID-19. The antigens of these receptors remain unknown. TCRdb passed the PCR reads through MiXCR, listing each CDR3 protein once. The data contain roughly 12,000 distinct CDR3 sequences, around 50% of them singletons. The specimen sequenced was CD4+ T cells from blood, cultured in vitro. These receptors were collected from a human donor who had recovered from COVID-19. Each CDR3 is given with its conserved first and last residue. The D gene is left open where the match is weak. Only part of the rows carry a size: once, few, many, or a class if the clone is expanded.

D gene: -; J gene: TRBJ1-1; V gene: TRBV7-9; clone size: -; CDR3 protein: CASSLDMNTEAFF; CDR3 DNA: TGTGCCAGCAGCCTAGACATGAACACTGAAGCTTTCTTT
D gene: -; J gene: TRBJ2-5; V gene: TRBV20-1; clone size: few; CDR3 protein: CSARAHDGAQYF; CDR3 DNA: TGCAGTGCTAGAGCCCACGATGGGGCCCAGTACTTC
D gene: TRBD2; J gene: TRBJ2-3; V gene: TRBV2; clone size: -; CDR3 protein: CASSTQRERADTQYF; CDR3 DNA: TGTGCCAGCAGTACCCAGCGGGAGAGGGCAGATACGCAGTATTTT
D gene: -; J gene: TRBJ1-5; V gene: TRBV6-2/TRBV6-3; clone size: few; CDR3 protein: CASSYGAALPQHF; CDR3 DNA: TGTGCCAGCAGTTACGGGGCGGCTTTGCCCCAGCATTTT
D gene: TRBD2; J gene: TRBJ2-1; V gene: TRBV27; clone size: once; CDR3 protein: CASSRVAGGVNEQFF; CDR3 DNA: TGTGCCAGCAGCAGAGTAGCGGGAGGAGTAAATGAGCAGTTCTTC
D gene: -; J gene: TRBJ1-1; V gene: TRBV20-1; clone size: medium-sized; CDR3 protein: CSGREGNTEAFF; CDR3 DNA: TGCAGTGGCCGGGAGGGGAACACTGAAGCTTTCTTT
D gene: -; J gene: TRBJ1-5; V gene: TRBV2; clone size: few; CDR3 protein: CASRGRPYTNQPQHF; CDR3 DNA: TGTGCCAGCAGGGGTCGACCGTATACCAATCAGCCCCAGCATTTT
D gene: -; J gene: TRBJ2-7; V gene: TRBV6-2/TRBV6-3; clone size: -; CDR3 protein: CASVRAGGEQYF; CDR3 DNA: TGTGCCAGCGTTCGCGCCGGGGGCGAGCAGTACTTC
D gene: -; J gene: TRBJ1-1; V gene: TRBV6-1; clone size: -; CDR3 protein: CASSPRLAAEAFF; CDR3 DNA: TGTGCCAGCAGTCCCCGTTTGGCAGCCGAAGCTTTCTTT
D gene: -; J gene: TRBJ2-7; V gene: TRBV6-2/TRBV6-3; clone size: -; CDR3 protein: CATGWAGYEQYF; CDR3 DNA: TGTGCCACCGGCTGGGCGGGATACGAGCAGTACTTC
D gene: -; J gene: TRBJ2-7; V gene: TRBV10-3; clone size: -; CDR3 protein: CAIGEGSPYEQYF; CDR3 DNA: TGTGCCATCGGAGAGGGGTCCCCCTACGAGCAGTACTTC
D gene: TRBD1; J gene: TRBJ1-2; V gene: TRBV6-5; clone size: -; CDR3 protein: CASSSGQHYGYTF; CDR3 DNA: TGTGCCAGCAGTTCGGGACAGCACTATGGCTACACCTTC
D gene: -; J gene: TRBJ1-5; V gene: TRBV20-1; clone size: -; CDR3 protein: CSARSGNQPQHF; CDR3 DNA: TGCAGTGCTAGATCAGGTAATCAGCCCCAGCATTTT
D gene: TRBD1; J gene: TRBJ2-7; V gene: TRBV29-1; clone size: -; CDR3 protein: CSTRRTGGDEQYF; CDR3 DNA: TGCAGCACCAGACGGACAGGGGGCGACGAGCAGTACTTC
D gene: TRBD2; J gene: TRBJ2-3; V gene: TRBV6-2/TRBV6-3; clone size: -; CDR3 protein: CASSYSGTSGSWSSDTQYF; CDR3 DNA: TGTGCCAGCAGTTACTCGGGGACTAGCGGGAGTTGGTCCTCAGATACGCAGTATTTT
D gene: -; J gene: TRBJ2-1; V gene: TRBV30; clone size: -; CDR3 protein: CAWRLWGENEQFF; CDR3 DNA: TGTGCCTGGAGGCTGTGGGGGGAGAATGAGCAGTTCTTC
D gene: -; J gene: TRBJ1-1; V gene: TRBV20-1; clone size: -; CDR3 protein: CSARVGGSTEAFF; CDR3 DNA: TGCAGTGCTAGAGTTGGGGGCTCCACTGAAGCTTTCTTT
D gene: -; J gene: TRBJ2-1; V gene: TRBV10-3; clone size: -; CDR3 protein: CAISESAGMGYNEQFF; CDR3 DNA: TGTGCCATCAGTGAGTCGGCGGGCATGGGATACAATGAGCAGTTCTTC
D gene: TRBD1; J gene: TRBJ2-7; V gene: TRBV10-1; clone size: -; CDR3 protein: CASSDFVRGLYEQYF; CDR3 DNA: TGCGCCAGCAGTGACTTCGTCAGGGGGCTCTACGAGCAGTACTTC
D gene: TRBD1; J gene: TRBJ1-6; V gene: TRBV6-2/TRBV6-3; clone size: -; CDR3 protein: CASSLPQQGNNSPLHF; CDR3 DNA: TGTGCCAGCAGCTTGCCCCAACAGGGGAACAATTCACCCCTCCACTTT
D gene: -; J gene: TRBJ2-7; V gene: TRBV18; clone size: -; CDR3 protein: CASSPQDGYYEQYF; CDR3 DNA: TGTGCCAGCTCACCCCAGGACGGATACTACGAGCAGTACTTC
D gene: TRBD1; J gene: TRBJ1-4; V gene: TRBV6-1; clone size: -; CDR3 protein: CASRGQGKENEKLFF; CDR3 DNA: TGTGCCAGTCGGGGACAGGGGAAAGAGAATGAAAAACTGTTTTTT
D gene: -; J gene: TRBJ2-7; V gene: TRBV6-1; clone size: few; CDR3 protein: CASSRTGSYEQYF; CDR3 DNA: TGTGCCAGCAGTCGGACGGGTTCCTACGAGCAGTACTTC
D gene: TRBD2; J gene: TRBJ2-1; V gene: TRBV6-1; clone size: few; CDR3 protein: CASSRTSGKYNEQFF; CDR3 DNA: TGTGCCAGCAGTCGGACTAGCGGGAAGTACAATGAGCAGTTCTTC
D gene: TRBD1; J gene: TRBJ1-5; V gene: TRBV2; clone size: -; CDR3 protein: CASSDVGGGYQPQHF; CDR3 DNA: TGTGCCAGCAGTGATGTAGGGGGCGGGTATCAGCCCCAGCATTTT
D gene: -; J gene: TRBJ2-7; V gene: TRBV6-1; clone size: few; CDR3 protein: CASSENFWFEQYF; CDR3 DNA: TGTGCCAGCAGTGAAAATTTTTGGTTCGAGCAGTACTTC
D gene: TRBD1; J gene: TRBJ1-2; V gene: TRBV6-2/TRBV6-3; clone size: -; CDR3 protein: CASSYSGTGGLGYTF; CDR3 DNA: TGTGCCAGCAGTTACTCGGGGACAGGGGGTCTCGGCTACACCTTC
D gene: -; J gene: TRBJ1-2; V gene: TRBV28; clone size: -; CDR3 protein: CASSFPAIRGYTF; CDR3 DNA: TGTGCCAGCAGTTTTCCAGCGATCCGTGGCTACACCTTC
D gene: -; J gene: TRBJ1-1; V gene: TRBV12-3/TRBV12-4; clone size: -; CDR3 protein: CATSPTRDTEAFF; CDR3 DNA: TGTGCCACCTCTCCCACCCGGGACACTGAAGCTTTCTTT
D gene: -; J gene: TRBJ2-2; V gene: TRBV7-9; clone size: -; CDR3 protein: CASTIPRGGTGELFF; CDR3 DNA: TGTGCCAGCACCATCCCGCGAGGGGGCACCGGGGAGCTGTTTTTT
D gene: TRBD1; J gene: TRBJ1-2; V gene: TRBV12-3/TRBV12-4; clone size: -; CDR3 protein: CASSPNPTRTGVRNYGYTF; CDR3 DNA: TGTGCCAGCAGCCCGAATCCGACCAGGACAGGGGTTCGTAACTATGGCTACACCTTC
D gene: TRBD1; J gene: TRBJ2-1; V gene: TRBV30; clone size: -; CDR3 protein: CAWSLGTGGYNEQFF; CDR3 DNA: TGTGCCTGGAGTTTGGGGACAGGGGGTTACAATGAGCAGTTCTTC
D gene: -; J gene: TRBJ2-7; V gene: TRBV5-6; clone size: -; CDR3 protein: CASSLGSASYEQYF; CDR3 DNA: TGTGCCAGCAGCTTAGGATCGGCTTCCTACGAGCAGTACTTC
D gene: -; J gene: TRBJ2-1; V gene: TRBV7-2; clone size: -; CDR3 protein: CASSLVSDAYNEQFF; CDR3 DNA: TGTGCCAGCAGCTTAGTCAGCGACGCCTACAATGAGCAGTTCTTC
D gene: -; J gene: TRBJ2-4; V gene: TRBV7-2; clone size: -; CDR3 protein: CASSPQLTVVKNIQYF; CDR3 DNA: TGTGCCAGCAGCCCACAGTTGACGGTCGTCAAAAACATTCAGTACTTC
D gene: -; J gene: TRBJ2-2; V gene: TRBV6-4; clone size: once; CDR3 protein: CASSDGQTNTGELFF; CDR3 DNA: TGTGCCAGCAGTGACGGACAGACGAACACCGGGGAGCTGTTTTTT
D gene: -; J gene: TRBJ1-1; V gene: TRBV7-3; clone size: few; CDR3 protein: CASRPDPYRNTEAFF; CDR3 DNA: TGTGCCAGCAGACCCGACCCTTACAGGAACACTGAAGCTTTCTTT
D gene: -; J gene: TRBJ2-7; V gene: TRBV11-2; clone size: once; CDR3 protein: CASSSTGGGSYEQYF; CDR3 DNA: TGTGCCAGCAGCTCTACAGGGGGGGGCTCCTACGAGCAGTACTTC
D gene: TRBD2; J gene: TRBJ2-3; V gene: TRBV5-1; clone size: once; CDR3 protein: CASSRAGGFGDTQYF; CDR3 DNA: TGCGCCAGTAGTAGAGCGGGAGGATTTGGAGATACGCAGTATTTT
D gene: -; J gene: TRBJ1-1; V gene: TRBV6-5; clone size: -; CDR3 protein: CASSYWTLDEAFF; CDR3 DNA: TGTGCCAGCAGTTACTGGACACTCGATGAAGCTTTCTTT
D gene: -; J gene: TRBJ2-1; V gene: TRBV20-1; clone size: few; CDR3 protein: CSARHGTEQFF; CDR3 DNA: TGCAGTGCTAGGCACGGAACTGAGCAGTTCTTC
D gene: -; J gene: TRBJ1-2; V gene: TRBV18; clone size: -; CDR3 protein: CASSPLESRAGYTF; CDR3 DNA: TGTGCCAGCTCACCACTCGAGTCGAGAGCTGGCTACACCTTC
D gene: -; J gene: TRBJ2-3; V gene: TRBV7-8; clone size: -; CDR3 protein: CASSDQGLDTQYF; CDR3 DNA: TGTGCCAGCAGCGATCAGGGTTTGGATACGCAGTATTTT
D gene: -; J gene: TRBJ1-1; V gene: TRBV12-3/TRBV12-4; clone size: -; CDR3 protein: CASSFGPDEAFF; CDR3 DNA: TGTGCCAGCAGTTTCGGACCCGATGAAGCTTTCTTT
D gene: TRBD1; J gene: TRBJ2-2; V gene: TRBV18; clone size: -; CDR3 protein: CASSPGQDRAPTGELFF; CDR3 DNA: TGTGCCAGCTCACCGGGACAGGACCGGGCCCCCACCGGGGAGCTGTTTTTT
D gene: -; J gene: TRBJ2-6; V gene: TRBV20-1; clone size: once; CDR3 protein: CSAQVANVLTF; CDR3 DNA: TGCAGTGCTCAGGTAGCCAACGTCCTGACTTTC
D gene: -; J gene: TRBJ1-6; V gene: TRBV5-1; clone size: -; CDR3 protein: CASSRNDSPGDNSPLHF; CDR3 DNA: TGCGCCAGCAGCCGAAACGACTCCCCGGGGGATAATTCACCCCTCCACTTT
D gene: -; J gene: TRBJ1-1; V gene: TRBV5-4; clone size: -; CDR3 protein: CASSLVDTEAFF; CDR3 DNA: TGTGCCAGCAGCTTGGTGGACACTGAAGCTTTCTTT
D gene: -; J gene: TRBJ2-3; V gene: TRBV11-3; clone size: -; CDR3 protein: CASSLGFSGDTQYF; CDR3 DNA: TGTGCCAGCAGCTTAGGATTTAGCGGAGATACGCAGTATTTT
D gene: TRBD1; J gene: TRBJ1-2; V gene: TRBV10-2; clone size: -; CDR3 protein: CASSESRQGLGYTF; CDR3 DNA: TGCGCCAGCAGTGAGTCCCGACAGGGGCTCGGCTACACCTTC
D gene: TRBD2; J gene: TRBJ2-2; V gene: TRBV11-3; clone size: few; CDR3 protein: CASSLRTSHDTGELFF; CDR3 DNA: TGTGCCAGCAGCTTACGGACTAGCCACGATACCGGGGAGCTGTTTTTT